This T cell receptor beta chain appears in the sequencing data of a study of CD8+ T cells in alopecia areata. Of note for this clone: Its target is not known.

Germline CDR1 is GTSNPN and CDR2 is SVGIG (reference sequence). The CDR3 is 11 residues long. Trimming removed 7 bases at V and 15 bases at J, with 19 bases between. Patients with alopecia areata provided lesional scalp punch biopsies as well as peripheral blood. cDNA reverse transcribed from extracted RNA served as the sequencing template. The data were produced by immunoSEQ multiplex PCR, yet TCRdb's version contains in-frame clones alone and is incomplete. The sample includes about 250,000 clones, 65% to 70% seen only once; the top ten take 1% to 1.5%. Regarding the study as a whole: Compared with mice, patients displayed less clear TCR sharing, possibly for HLA-related reasons. Scalp sequencing captures resident alphabeta T cells of normal skin too.

V usage is TRBV30 and J usage is TRBJ2-1; D uncertain. The input for sequencing was CD4+ T cells sorted from blood, taken at week 0. The clonotype comes from a human donor with alopecia areata. CDR3: CAYPSAPAWFF. The CDR3 DNA follows: TGTGCCTACCCATCAGCCCCAGCATGGTTCTTC.